This T cell receptor (beta chain) was identified in a study of human T cells and chemical hapten exposure. On this clonotype: Its cognate antigen is unknown.

Regarding the study as a whole: Significantly more large CDR3 similarity clusters were formed by expanded TCRs than by controls.

Time point denoted: pre-sensitization, week 0. This sample's treatment: therapeutic diphenylcyclopropenone sensitization with weekly scalp DPC. TCRdb processed the RACE reads anew with MiXCR; each CDR3 protein has one entry. The table lists fewer than 300,000 distinct CDR3 sequences, 7% to 10% of them singletons. The sequence derives from a woman aged 40 to 55 with alopecia areata. Some clones in this sample may be carry-over from other donors' samples. The source was whole blood, collected in connection with sensitization to the hapten diphenylcyclopropenone (DPC).

This CDR3 is CASTQRANDNTEAFF. In nucleotides, the CDR3 is TGTGCCAGCACCCAACGGGCCAACGATAACACTGAAGCTTTCTTT. J is TRBJ1-1 and V is TRBV12-3 or TRBV12-4; D gene ambiguous. This CDR3 has 15 amino acids. V shed 7 bases and J shed 2 bases, with 17 bases lying between them.